This T cell receptor beta chain is from a study of cytomegalovirus exposure and HLA in healthy donors. Study-wide findings and caveats: The authors later linked a missense DCLRE1C variant to TCR beta V- and J-gene trimming. Sequencing depth roughly uniform across donors was assumed in presence/absence analyses. Of the V segments, some could not be distinguished, including TRBV6-2 and TRBV6-3, and were excluded.

With V trimmed by 5 bases and J by 2 bases, 10 bases remained unmatched. This CDR3 has 17 residues. Looked up from germline, CDR1 is SGHTA and CDR2 is FQGNSA. In the PCR, 60 Vbeta and 13 Jbeta primers were used. Assay: immunoSEQ multiplex PCR; the TCRdb copy retains only in-frame clones and omits some. The sample holds about 130,000 clones; approximately 80% are singletons and the top ten take around 0.7%. About this clone itself: The antigen is unknown.

The specimen sequenced was PBMCs. The chain couples TRBV7-2 to TRBJ2-1; 9 positions match TRBD2. The clonotype was recovered from a man between 18 and 35 years old in good health and CMV-seronegative. The CDR3 is CASSPINSGGPYNEQFF. The DNA of the CDR3 is TGTGCCAGCAGCCCTATAAATAGCGGGGGCCCCTACAATGAGCAGTTCTTC.